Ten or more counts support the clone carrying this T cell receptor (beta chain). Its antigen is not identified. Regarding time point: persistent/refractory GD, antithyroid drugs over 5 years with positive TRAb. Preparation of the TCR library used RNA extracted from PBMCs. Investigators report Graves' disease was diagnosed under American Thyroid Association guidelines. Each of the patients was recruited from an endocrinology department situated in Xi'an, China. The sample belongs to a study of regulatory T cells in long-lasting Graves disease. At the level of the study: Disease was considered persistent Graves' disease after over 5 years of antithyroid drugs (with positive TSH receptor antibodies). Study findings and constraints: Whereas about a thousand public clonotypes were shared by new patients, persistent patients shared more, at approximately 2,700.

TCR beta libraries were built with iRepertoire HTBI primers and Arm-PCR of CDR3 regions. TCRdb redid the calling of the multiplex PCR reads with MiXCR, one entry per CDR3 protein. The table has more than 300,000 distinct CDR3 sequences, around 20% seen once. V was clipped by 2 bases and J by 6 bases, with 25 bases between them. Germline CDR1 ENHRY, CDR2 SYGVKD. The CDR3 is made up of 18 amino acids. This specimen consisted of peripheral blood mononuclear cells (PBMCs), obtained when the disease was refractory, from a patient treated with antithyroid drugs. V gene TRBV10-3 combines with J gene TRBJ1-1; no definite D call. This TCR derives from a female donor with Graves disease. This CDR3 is CAISERAWMAYHSPEAFF. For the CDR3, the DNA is TGTGCCATCAGTGAGCGGGCTTGGATGGCATATCATTCGCCTGAAGCTTTCTTT.